These T cell receptor beta chains were read from a single sample in a study of cytomegalovirus exposure and HLA in healthy donors. The repertoire was sequenced with immunoSEQ multiplex PCR; TCRdb's copy has only in-frame clones and lacks some. The sample holds around 190,000 clones; 83% are singletons and the top ten take about 1.8%. The source material was PBMCs. Source of these receptors: a man in his forties in good health and CMV-seropositive. CDR3s include the opening cysteine and the closing phenylalanine or tryptophan. A D gene is named only where the DNA matches it firmly. Only some rows state a clone size, as once, few, many or a class for expanded clones.

cdr3_length,d_call,clone_size,v_call,j_call,cdr3_aa,cdr3_nt
13,TRBD1,few,TRBV5-4,TRBJ1-1,CASSFRGRREAFF,TGTGCCAGCAGCTTCAGGGGGCGACGTGAAGCTTTCTTT
12,.,.,TRBV7-9,TRBJ1-2,CASSSREGGYTF,TGTGCCAGCAGCAGCAGGGAGGGCGGCTACACCTTC
13,.,few,TRBV5-1,TRBJ2-7,CASRLEGVHEQYF,TGCGCCAGCAGATTAGAGGGAGTCCACGAGCAGTACTTC
15,.,.,TRBV7-8,TRBJ2-1,CASSLGLSGGNEQFF,TGTGCCAGCAGCTTAGGGCTCAGCGGTGGGAATGAGCAGTTCTTC
15,TRBD1,.,TRBV15,TRBJ1-2,CATSGWTGPSGGYTF,TGTGCCACCAGCGGCTGGACAGGGCCCTCTGGTGGCTACACCTTC
13,.,.,TRBV6-6,TRBJ2-7,CASSPRGSYEQYF,TGTGCCAGCAGTCCCCGGGGTTCCTACGAGCAGTACTTC
15,TRBD1,few,TRBV29-1,TRBJ1-1,CSVDQAGGRRTEAFF,TGCAGCGTTGATCAGGCAGGGGGACGCAGGACTGAAGCTTTCTTT
16,TRBD1,.,TRBV4-3,TRBJ2-3,CASSRSGQGSTDTQYF,TGCGCCAGCAGTCGCTCGGGACAGGGGAGCACAGATACGCAGTATTTT
14,TRBD1,few,TRBV29-1,TRBJ2-7,CSVAPGQGAYEQYF,TGCAGCGTTGCCCCGGGGCAGGGGGCCTACGAGCAGTACTTC
12,.,few,TRBV29-1,TRBJ1-1,CSVVGAEAEAFF,TGCAGCGTTGTGGGCGCGGAGGCTGAAGCTTTCTTT
14,TRBD1,.,TRBV5-1,TRBJ1-1,CASSPGTVATEAFF,TGCGCCAGCAGTCCGGGGACAGTGGCGACTGAAGCTTTCTTT
13,TRBD1,.,TRBV10-3,TRBJ1-2,CAISGTANYGYTF,TGTGCCATCAGCGGGACAGCTAACTATGGCTACACCTTC
14,.,.,TRBV19,TRBJ2-3,CASSIGLGTDTQYF,TGTGCCAGTAGTATAGGTCTTGGCACAGATACGCAGTATTTT
15,.,once,TRBV6-1,TRBJ2-2,CASRGLDIFTGELFF,TGTGCCAGCAGGGGGTTGGACATTTTCACCGGGGAGCTGTTTTTT
16,TRBD2,.,TRBV27,TRBJ2-3,CASSLLRAGGTDTQYF,TGTGCCAGCAGTTTATTGCGGGCGGGAGGCACAGATACGCAGTATTTT
15,TRBD2,.,TRBV5-1,TRBJ2-1,CASSIGLAGVDEQFF,TGCGCCAGCAGCATCGGACTAGCGGGAGTTGATGAGCAGTTCTTC
14,TRBD2,.,TRBV27,TRBJ2-2,CATSSGSRNGELFF,TGTGCCACTTCTAGCGGGAGTCGGAACGGGGAGCTGTTTTTT
14,TRBD2,.,TRBV5-1,TRBJ2-7,CASRRVAGGLEQYF,TGCGCCAGCAGGAGAGTAGCGGGAGGACTCGAGCAGTACTTC
14,.,once,TRBV7-9,TRBJ2-1,CASSLALTRNEQFF,TGTGCCAGCAGCTTAGCGTTGACAAGGAATGAGCAGTTCTTC
15,TRBD2,.,TRBV5-6,TRBJ2-1,CASSVGLAGNNEQFF,TGTGCCAGCAGCGTAGGACTAGCGGGAAACAATGAGCAGTTCTTC
11,.,.,TRBV7-9,TRBJ1-1,CASSSNREAFF,TGTGCCAGCAGCTCAAACAGGGAAGCTTTCTTT
14,.,once,TRBV27,TRBJ1-4,CASRKGLNLEKLFF,TGTGCCAGCAGGAAGGGACTGAACCTTGAAAAACTGTTTTTT
15,TRBD2,.,TRBV11-3,TRBJ2-1,CASSYLAGGRNEQFF,TGTGCCAGCAGCTACCTAGCGGGAGGGCGCAATGAGCAGTTCTTC
17,.,.,TRBV5-6,TRBJ1-4,CASSLEQSGGGSEKLFF,TGTGCCAGCAGCTTGGAGCAGTCGGGGGGGGGCTCTGAAAAACTGTTTTTT
14,.,once,TRBV28,TRBJ1-1,CASSPRQANTEAFF,TGTGCCAGCAGTCCCCGACAGGCGAACACTGAAGCTTTCTTT
15,TRBD1,.,TRBV14,TRBJ2-7,CASSLADRVSYEQYF,TGTGCCAGCAGCCTAGCGGACAGGGTATCCTACGAGCAGTACTTC
15,TRBD1,once,TRBV10-3,TRBJ1-1,CAISERDRGDTEAFF,TGTGCCATCAGTGAAAGGGACAGGGGTGACACTGAAGCTTTCTTT
14,.,.,TRBV18,TRBJ2-7,CASSPLTGGLEQYF,TGTGCCAGCTCACCACTGACAGGCGGTCTCGAGCAGTACTTC
15,.,.,TRBV7-8,TRBJ2-2,CASSLPGLRSGELFF,TGTGCCAGCAGCTTACCGGGGTTAAGGAGCGGGGAGCTGTTTTTT
16,TRBD2,.,TRBV5-1,TRBJ2-1,CASSLLAGPLNNEQFF,TGCGCCAGCAGCTTACTAGCGGGACCCCTTAACAATGAGCAGTTCTTC
13,TRBD1,.,TRBV19,TRBJ1-2,CASSLSLDRAYTF,TGTGCCAGTAGTTTATCCTTGGACAGGGCGTATACCTTC
14,.,.,TRBV19,TRBJ1-2,CASSPVPPLLGYTF,TGTGCCAGTAGTCCCGTTCCGCCATTACTTGGCTACACCTTC
14,TRBD1,few,TRBV6-6,TRBJ1-2,CASRETGTNYGYTF,TGTGCCAGCAGGGAGACAGGGACCAACTATGGCTACACCTTC
14,TRBD1,.,TRBV6-6,TRBJ1-3,CASRLGTGGNTIYF,TGTGCCAGCAGACTAGGGACAGGGGGAAACACCATATATTTT
15,TRBD1,.,TRBV5-1,TRBJ2-3,CASSWKTGGADTQYF,TGCGCCAGCAGCTGGAAGACAGGGGGCGCAGATACGCAGTATTTT
20,TRBD1,.,TRBV5-1,TRBJ1-2,CASSPWTGRGTFRRDYGYTF,TGCGCCAGCAGCCCCTGGACAGGTAGAGGGACCTTCCGAAGAGACTATGGCTACACCTTC
15,TRBD1,.,TRBV6-1,TRBJ2-2,CASSGQGAPTGELFF,TGTGCCAGCAGTGGTCAGGGGGCCCCCACCGGGGAGCTGTTTTTT
13,TRBD1,.,TRBV7-2,TRBJ1-5,CASSMTGLQPQHF,TGTGCCAGCAGCATGACAGGGCTTCAGCCCCAGCATTTT
13,TRBD1,.,TRBV6-5,TRBJ1-2,CASRDTGGEGYTF,TGTGCCAGCAGGGATACAGGGGGCGAAGGCTACACCTTC
13,.,.,TRBV27,TRBJ2-1,CASSWNSWDEQFF,TGTGCCAGCAGTTGGAATAGCTGGGATGAGCAGTTCTTC
13,TRBD1,.,TRBV28,TRBJ1-2,CASSLTGGYGYTF,TGTGCCAGCAGTTTAACAGGGGGCTATGGCTACACCTTC